The 12 T cell receptor beta chains presented below share a single source sample, sequenced in a study of blood T cell repertoires in COVID-19. Profiling relied on immunoSEQ multiplex PCR, and the TCRdb table lists in-frame clones only, not all of them. Here the sample spans around 100,000 clones, 80% to 90% being singletons. The sequenced material came from peripheral blood. Source of these receptors: a human donor in a cohort sampled during active COVID-19.

CDR3 sequence (DNA): TGTGCCAGCAGCATGGATAGCGGATTCACAGATACGCAGTATTTT. Encoded protein: CASSMDSGFTDTQYF. The J gene is TRBJ2-3, the V gene TRBV7-9; TRBD2 is a possible D gene (6 bases). With 5 bases removed from V and 2 bases from J, the gap between germline ends came to 14 bases. Germline-derived CDR1 and CDR2 are SEHNR and FQNEAQ (reference sequence). The CDR3 is made up of 15 amino acids. The entire variable domain, with the rest obtained from reference TRBV7-9 and TRBJ2-3, is as follows: DTGVSQNPRHKITKRGQNVTFRCDPISEHNRLYWYRQTLGQGPEFLTYFQNEAQLEKSRLLSDRFSAERPKGSFSTLEIQRTEQGDSAMYLCASSMDSGFTDTQYFGPGTRLTVL.

The J gene is TRBJ2-7, the V gene TRBV10-2, with a tentative D call TRBD1 (6 bases). Per the germline V gene, CDR1 is WSHSY and CDR2 is SAAADI. The CDR3 runs 15 residues. Trimming took 2 bases from V and 0 from J, leaving 11 bases between them. CDR3 in DNA: TGCGCCAGCAGTGAGCCCGGGACATACTCCTACGAGCAGTACTTC. It specifies CASSEPGTYSYEQYF.

The rearrangement uses TRBV21-1 and TRBJ1-1; TRBD1 is taken as the D call from the table, unchecked against the DNA. TRBV21-1 is a pseudogene locus. This CDR3 comprises 17 residues. In nucleotides, the CDR3 is TGTGCCAGCAGCAAAGGGCCTTCCAGGGTCCTTGGGACTGAAGCTTTCTTT. Translating it yields CASSKGPSRVLGTEAFF.

The J gene is TRBJ2-5, the V gene TRBV28; a possible D gene is TRBD2 (5 bases). V gave up 6 bases and J gave up 7 bases, with 18 bases separating them. The CDR3 covers 14 residues. CDR1 and CDR2 from the germline V gene are MDHEN and SYDVKM. The CDR3 nucleotides read TGTGCCAGCAGATTCGGGTCAAAGGAGGTGACCCAGTACTTC. Protein: CASRFGSKEVTQYF.

The CDR3 loop reads CAISESSGSAYEQYF. The CDR3 nucleotides read TGTGCCATCAGTGAGTCGTCAGGGTCGGCCTACGAGCAGTACTTC. The chain couples TRBV10-3 to TRBJ2-7, with D tentatively TRBD1 (5 bases). CDR3 length: 15 residues. V was trimmed by 0 bases and J by 2 bases, leaving 11 bases between them. Germline lookup yields CDR1 ENHRY and CDR2 SYGVKD.

The V and J genes are TRBV9 and TRBJ1-3; D gene unclear. The germline gives CDR1 SGDLS, CDR2 YYNGEE. Between the trimmed V and J ends, which lost 3 bases and 0 bases, there was a span of 7 bases. The CDR3 has 14 residues. CDR3 sequence (DNA): TGTGCCAGCAGCGCGAGTGGCTCTGGAAACACCATATATTTT. Translated, it gives CASSASGSGNTIYF.

J is TRBJ1-4 and V is TRBV28; D is perhaps TRBD1 (5 bases). Looked up from germline, CDR1 is MDHEN and CDR2 is SYDVKM. V gave up 9 bases and J gave up 1 base, with 12 bases separating them. The CDR3 length is 14 residues. The CDR3 here is CASGAAQTNEKLFF. CDR3 nucleotides: TGTGCCAGTGGGGCAGCTCAAACTAATGAAAAACTGTTTTTT.

The chain links TRBV10-3 to TRBJ2-2, with D possibly matching TRBD2 (6 bases). The V end lost 10 bases, the J end lost 0 bases, and 15 bases lay between the germline ends. The CDR3 contains 15 residues. CDR1 and CDR2 (germline): ENHRY, SYGVKD. The CDR3 DNA reads as TGTGCCAGTTCCGGGACTGCCGCGAACACCGGGGAGCTGTTTTTT. It encodes CASSGTAANTGELFF.

The rearrangement links TRBV30 to TRBJ2-3; the match to TRBD2 covers 10 bases. V trimming: 1 base; J trimming: 5 bases; junction bases outside the gene matches: 9. Germline CDR1 is GTSNPN and CDR2 is SVGIG (reference sequence). CDR3 length: 16 residues. CDR3 bases: TGTGCCTGGAGTGCCCCTAGCGGGAGAGATGGAGATACGCAGTATTTT. Encoded protein: CAWSAPSGRDGDTQYF.

The genes are TRBV18 and TRBJ1-2; D gene unclear. V gave up 3 bases and J gave up 7 bases, with 18 bases separating them. Germline loops: CDR1 KGHSH, CDR2 LQKENI. The CDR3 sequence is 15 residues long. CDR3 protein: CASSPPGGLGSGYTF. Here the CDR3 DNA reads TGTGCCAGCTCACCCCCCGGAGGGCTTGGTTCTGGCTACACCTTC.

This rearrangement joins TRBV16 to TRBJ2-5; D is possibly TRBD1 (6 bases). Germline loops: CDR1 KGHSY, CDR2 FQNENV. V lost 3 bases and J lost 6, with 14 bases in between. CDR3 length: 14 residues. CDR3 DNA sequence: TGTGCCAGCAGCCAGCTGGACAGAGTCAAGACCCAGTACTTC. Translated: CASSQLDRVKTQYF.

This chain connects TRBV6-2 or TRBV6-3 to TRBJ2-7; D not resolved. The CDR3 length is 15 residues. Germline V CDR1 and CDR2: MNHEY, SVGEGT. Trimming stripped 4 bases from V and 7 bases from J, with 20 bases between. In DNA form, the CDR3 reads TGTGCCAGCAGTTTCATCCCCGCGGCTAGTCGAGAGCAGTACTTC. The encoded protein is CASSFIPAASREQYF.